This T cell receptor (beta chain) originates from a study of T cells expressing NK-cell markers. Overall study context: Sequencing of TCR beta repertoires drew on sorted CD3+CD56+NKG2C+, CD3+CD56+NKG2C- and CD3+CD56-NKG2C+ T cells. HCMV serostatus: seven of eight sequenced donors positive, one negative.

Overall study results and limits: In a few donors, dominant clonotypes made up about 28.3-65% of CD3+CD56-NKG2C+ cells.

The CDR3 is 12 residues long. Per germline, CDR1 SQVTM and CDR2 ANQGSEA. TCRdb re-called the 5' RACE reads and gives one entry per CDR3 protein, without DNA. Its table records about 390,000 distinct CDR3 sequences. Points on this clonotype: Its antigen is not identified.

The chain recombines TRBV29-1 with TRBJ2-3. This sequence originates from a woman aged 50 to 60 in good health. The sample consisted of blood T cells: a sorted CD56 or NKG2C T cell subset, CD4+ or CD8+ T cells, or bulk PBMC T cells (not recorded which). This chain's CDR3 is CSVRWGKDTQYF.